This T cell receptor beta chain was obtained from a study of cytotoxic CD8 clonotypes in ibrutinib-treated CLL. Across the study: Per sample, productive templates averaged approximately 260,000 and productive rearrangements averaged approximately 90,000.

Targeted sequencing depth ranged from 1 in 200,000 to 1 in 1 million T cells. The assay was immunoSEQ multiplex PCR, and TCRdb's table has in-frame clones only and misses some. The table lists about 310,000 clones, around four fifths of them singletons. To note about this clone: Its specificity is not known.

Regarding the study as a whole: Public clonotypes (which were uncommon) either contracted or remained stable on treatment. Clonality increased at ibrutinib response, then returned toward baseline at progression.

Germline values: CDR1 MNHEY, CDR2 SVGAGI. The trim removed 6 bases at V and 7 bases at J, leaving 6 bases unmatched. The CDR3 has 15 amino acids. Sequences were derived from PBMCs, sampled before ibrutinib treatment. The chain has TRBV6-5 and TRBJ2-1, with 13 bases matching TRBD2. This TCR was sampled from a human donor with chronic lymphocytic leukemia. The CDR3 bases are TGTGCCAGCAGGGGTATGACTAGCGGGAGGAATGAGCAGTTCTTC. Protein: CASRGMTSGRNEQFF.